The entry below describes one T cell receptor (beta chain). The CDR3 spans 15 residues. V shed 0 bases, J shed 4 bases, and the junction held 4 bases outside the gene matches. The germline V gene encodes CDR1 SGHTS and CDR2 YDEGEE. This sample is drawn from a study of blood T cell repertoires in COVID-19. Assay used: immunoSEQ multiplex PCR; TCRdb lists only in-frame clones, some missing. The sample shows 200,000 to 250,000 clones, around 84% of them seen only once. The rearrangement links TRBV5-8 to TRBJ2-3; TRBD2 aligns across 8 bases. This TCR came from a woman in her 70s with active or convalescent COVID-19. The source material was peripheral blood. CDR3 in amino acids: CASSLGASGSDTQYF. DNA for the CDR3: TGTGCCAGCAGCTTGGGGGCTAGCGGGTCAGATACGCAGTATTTT. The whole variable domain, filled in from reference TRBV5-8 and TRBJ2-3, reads EAGVTQSPTHLIKTRGQQATLRCSPISGHTSVYWYQQALGLGLQFLLWYDEGEERNRGNFPPRFSGRQFPNYSSELNVNALELEDSALYLCASSLGASGSDTQYFGPGTRLTVL.